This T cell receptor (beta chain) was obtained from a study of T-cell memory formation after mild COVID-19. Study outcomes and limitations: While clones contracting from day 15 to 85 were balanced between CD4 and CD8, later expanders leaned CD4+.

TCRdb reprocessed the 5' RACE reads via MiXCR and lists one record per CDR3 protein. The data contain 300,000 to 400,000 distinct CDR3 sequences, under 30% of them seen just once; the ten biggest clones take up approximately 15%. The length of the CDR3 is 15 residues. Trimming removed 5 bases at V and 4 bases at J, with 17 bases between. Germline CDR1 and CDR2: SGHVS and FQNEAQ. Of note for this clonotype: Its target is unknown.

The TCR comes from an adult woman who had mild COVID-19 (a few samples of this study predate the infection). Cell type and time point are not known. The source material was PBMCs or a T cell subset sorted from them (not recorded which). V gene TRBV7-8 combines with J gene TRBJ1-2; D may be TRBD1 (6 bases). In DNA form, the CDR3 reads TGTGCCAGCAGCCCGCGGGACACGCGCTCCTATGGCTACACCTTC. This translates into CASSPRDTRSYGYTF. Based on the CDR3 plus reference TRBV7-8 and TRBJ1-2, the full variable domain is GAGVSQSPRYKVAKRGQDVALRCDPISGHVSLFWYQQALGQGPEFLTYFQNEAQLDKSGLPSDRFFAERPEGSVSTLKIQRTQQEDSAVYLCASSPRDTRSYGYTFGSGTRLTVV.